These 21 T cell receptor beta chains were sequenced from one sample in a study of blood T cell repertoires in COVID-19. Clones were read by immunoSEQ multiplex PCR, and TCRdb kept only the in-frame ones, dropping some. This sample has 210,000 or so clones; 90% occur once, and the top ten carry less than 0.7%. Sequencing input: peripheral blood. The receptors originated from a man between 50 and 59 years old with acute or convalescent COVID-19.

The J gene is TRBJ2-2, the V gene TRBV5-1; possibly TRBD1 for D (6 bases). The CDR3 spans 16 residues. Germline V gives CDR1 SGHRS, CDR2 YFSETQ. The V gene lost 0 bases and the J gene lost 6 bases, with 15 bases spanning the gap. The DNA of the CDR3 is TGCGCCAGCAGCTTGGGGGGGACAACGCGGCCCGGGGAGCTGTTTTTT. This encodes CASSLGGTTRPGELFF.

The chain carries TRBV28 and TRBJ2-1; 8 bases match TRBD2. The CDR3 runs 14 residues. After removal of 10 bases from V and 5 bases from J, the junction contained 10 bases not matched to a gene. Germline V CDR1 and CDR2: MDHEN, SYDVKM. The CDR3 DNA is TGTGCCATCAAAACTAGCGGAGACCACAATGAGCAGTTCTTC. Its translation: CAIKTSGDHNEQFF.

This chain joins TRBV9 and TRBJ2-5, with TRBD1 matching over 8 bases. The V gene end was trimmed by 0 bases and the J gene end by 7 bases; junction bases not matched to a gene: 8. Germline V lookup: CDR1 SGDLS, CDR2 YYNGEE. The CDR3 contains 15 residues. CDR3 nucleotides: TGTGCCAGCAGCGTAGGGGCAGGGGGCCAGGTGACCCAGTACTTC. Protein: CASSVGAGGQVTQYF. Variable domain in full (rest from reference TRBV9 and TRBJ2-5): DSGVTQTPKHLITATGQRVTLRCSPRSGDLSVYWYQQSLDQGLQFLIQYYNGEERAKGNILERFSAQQFPDLHSELNLSSLELGDSALYFCASSVGAGGQVTQYFGPGTRLLVL.

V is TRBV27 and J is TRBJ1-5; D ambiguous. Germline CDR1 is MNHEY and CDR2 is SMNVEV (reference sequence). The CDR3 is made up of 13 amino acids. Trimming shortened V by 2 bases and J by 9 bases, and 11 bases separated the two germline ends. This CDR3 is CASSLSRGGPQHF. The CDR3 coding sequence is TGTGCCAGCAGTTTAAGCCGGGGTGGGCCCCAGCATTTT.

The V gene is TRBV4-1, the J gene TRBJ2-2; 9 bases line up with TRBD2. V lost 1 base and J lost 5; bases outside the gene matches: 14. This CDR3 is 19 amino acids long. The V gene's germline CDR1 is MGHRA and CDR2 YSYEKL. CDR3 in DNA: TGCGCCAGCAGCCAAGTAAGGATTGCGGGAGGGCCGAGGACCGGGGAGCTGTTTTTT. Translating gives CASSQVRIAGGPRTGELFF.

CDR3 region: CAWSKRGGRDTQYF. The CDR3 bases are TGTGCCTGGAGTAAGAGGGGGGGTCGCGATACGCAGTATTTT. This chain connects TRBV30 to TRBJ2-3, with a tentative D call TRBD2 (7 bases). V was pared by 2 bases and J by 6 bases, with 15 bases between. Germline V lookup: CDR1 GTSNPN, CDR2 SVGIG (reference sequence). The CDR3 covers 14 residues.

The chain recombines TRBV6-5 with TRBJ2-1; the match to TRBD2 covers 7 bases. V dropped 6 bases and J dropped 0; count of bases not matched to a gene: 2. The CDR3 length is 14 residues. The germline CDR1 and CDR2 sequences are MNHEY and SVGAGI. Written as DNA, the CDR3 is TGTGCCAGCAGCGAGCGGGGCTCCTACAATGAGCAGTTCTTC. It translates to CASSERGSYNEQFF.

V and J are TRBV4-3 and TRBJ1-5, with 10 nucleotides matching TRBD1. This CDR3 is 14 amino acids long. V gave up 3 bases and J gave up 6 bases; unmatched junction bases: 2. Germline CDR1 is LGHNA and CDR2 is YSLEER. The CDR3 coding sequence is TGCGCCAGCAGCCAGGGGACAGGGGTTCAGCCCCAGCATTTT. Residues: CASSQGTGVQPQHF.

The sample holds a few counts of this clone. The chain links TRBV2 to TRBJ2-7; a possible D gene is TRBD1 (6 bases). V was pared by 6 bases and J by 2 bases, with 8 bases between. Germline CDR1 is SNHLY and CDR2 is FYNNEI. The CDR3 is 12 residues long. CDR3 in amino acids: CASRGDTYEQYF. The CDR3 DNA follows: TGTGCCAGCAGAGGGGACACCTACGAGCAGTACTTC.

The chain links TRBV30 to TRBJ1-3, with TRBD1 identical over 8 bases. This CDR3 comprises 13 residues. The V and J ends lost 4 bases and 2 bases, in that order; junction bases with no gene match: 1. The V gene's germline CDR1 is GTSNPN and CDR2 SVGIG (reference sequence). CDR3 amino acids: CAWNRGTGNTIYF. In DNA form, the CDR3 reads TGTGCCTGGAACAGGGGGACTGGAAACACCATATATTTT.

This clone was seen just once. CDR3 amino acids: CASSQEGRGGTEAFF. DNA of the CDR3: TGCGCCAGCAGCCAAGAGGGTAGGGGGGGGACTGAAGCTTTCTTT. The chain carries TRBV4-1 and TRBJ1-1; TRBD1 might be the D (6 bases). This CDR3 region has 15 residues. Trimming took off 0 bases at V and 5 bases at J, with 13 bases between the two ends. The germline V gene has CDR1 MGHRA and CDR2 YSYEKL.

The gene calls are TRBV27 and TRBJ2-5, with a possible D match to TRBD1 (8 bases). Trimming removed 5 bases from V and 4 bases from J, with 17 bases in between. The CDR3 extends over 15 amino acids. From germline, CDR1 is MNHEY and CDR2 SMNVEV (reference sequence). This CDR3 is CASSVGQGGGETQYF. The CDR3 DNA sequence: TGTGCCAGCAGTGTCGGACAGGGAGGGGGAGAGACCCAGTACTTC.

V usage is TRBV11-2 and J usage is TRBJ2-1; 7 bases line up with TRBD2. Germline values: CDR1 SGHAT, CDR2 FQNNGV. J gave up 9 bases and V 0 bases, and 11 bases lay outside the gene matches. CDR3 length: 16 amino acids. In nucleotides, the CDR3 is TGTGCCAGCAGCTTAGACTGGACTAGATTTGGTGGTGAGCAGTTCTTC. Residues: CASSLDWTRFGGEQFF. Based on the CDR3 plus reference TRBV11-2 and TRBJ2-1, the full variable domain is EAGVAQSPRYKIIEKRQSVAFWCNPISGHATLYWYQQILGQGPKLLIQFQNNGVVDDSQLPKDRFSAERLKGVDSTLKIQPAKLEDSAVYLCASSLDWTRFGGEQFFGPGTRLTVL.

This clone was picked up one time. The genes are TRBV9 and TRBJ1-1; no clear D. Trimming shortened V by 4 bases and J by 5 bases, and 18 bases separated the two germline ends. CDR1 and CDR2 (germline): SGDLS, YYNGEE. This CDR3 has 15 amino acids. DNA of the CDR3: TGTGCCAGCAGCACGAGCCCAACCCGAGGGACTGAAGCTTTCTTT. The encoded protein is CASSTSPTRGTEAFF.

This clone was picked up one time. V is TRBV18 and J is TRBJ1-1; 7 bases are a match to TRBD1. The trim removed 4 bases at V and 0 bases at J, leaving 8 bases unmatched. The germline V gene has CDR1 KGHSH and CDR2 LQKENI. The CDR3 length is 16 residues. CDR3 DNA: TGTGCCAGCTCACAAAATCCGGGACAGCTGAACACTGAAGCTTTCTTT. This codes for CASSQNPGQLNTEAFF.

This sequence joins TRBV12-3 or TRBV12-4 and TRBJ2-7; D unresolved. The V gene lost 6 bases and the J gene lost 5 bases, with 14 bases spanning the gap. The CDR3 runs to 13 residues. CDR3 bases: TGTGCCAGCAGCGTGAGGTCGCGGAACGAGCAGTACTTC. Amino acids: CASSVRSRNEQYF.

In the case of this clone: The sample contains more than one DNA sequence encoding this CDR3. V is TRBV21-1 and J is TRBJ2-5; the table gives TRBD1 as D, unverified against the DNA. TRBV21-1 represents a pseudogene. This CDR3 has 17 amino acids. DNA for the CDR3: TGTGCCAGCAGCAAGGTTAGGCCGGGACATCTGGAGGAGACCCAGTACTTC. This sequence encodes CASSKVRPGHLEETQYF.

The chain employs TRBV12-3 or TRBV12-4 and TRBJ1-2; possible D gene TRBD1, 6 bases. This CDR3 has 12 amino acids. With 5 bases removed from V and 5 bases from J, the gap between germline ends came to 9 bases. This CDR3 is CASSGQFYGYTF. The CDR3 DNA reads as TGTGCCAGCAGTGGACAGTTTTATGGCTACACCTTC.

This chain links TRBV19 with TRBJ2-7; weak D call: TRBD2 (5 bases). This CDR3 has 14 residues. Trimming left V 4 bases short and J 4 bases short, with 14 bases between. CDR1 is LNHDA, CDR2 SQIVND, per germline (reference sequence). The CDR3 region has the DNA TGTGCCAGTAGTACGACTATCGGGTTGTACGAGCAGTACTTC. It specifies CASSTTIGLYEQYF. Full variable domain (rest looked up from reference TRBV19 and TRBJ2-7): DGGITQSPKYLFRKEGQNVTLSCEQNLNHDAMYWYRQDPGQGLRLIYYSQIVNDFQKGDIAEGYSVSREKKESFPLTVTSAQKNPTAFYLCASSTTIGLYEQYFGPGTRLTVT.

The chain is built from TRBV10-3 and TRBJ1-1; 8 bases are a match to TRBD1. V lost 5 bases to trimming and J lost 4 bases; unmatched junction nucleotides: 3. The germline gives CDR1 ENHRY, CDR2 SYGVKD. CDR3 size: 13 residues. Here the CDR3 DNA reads TGTGCCATCAGTCTCACAGGGGGCACTGAAGCTTTCTTT. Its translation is CAISLTGGTEAFF.

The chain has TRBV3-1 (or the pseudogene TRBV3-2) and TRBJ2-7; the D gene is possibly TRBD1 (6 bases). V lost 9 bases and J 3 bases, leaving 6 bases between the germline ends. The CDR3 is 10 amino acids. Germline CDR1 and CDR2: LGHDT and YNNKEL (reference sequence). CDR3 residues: CARQGYEQYV. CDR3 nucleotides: TGTGCCAGACAGGGCTACGAGCAGTACGTC.